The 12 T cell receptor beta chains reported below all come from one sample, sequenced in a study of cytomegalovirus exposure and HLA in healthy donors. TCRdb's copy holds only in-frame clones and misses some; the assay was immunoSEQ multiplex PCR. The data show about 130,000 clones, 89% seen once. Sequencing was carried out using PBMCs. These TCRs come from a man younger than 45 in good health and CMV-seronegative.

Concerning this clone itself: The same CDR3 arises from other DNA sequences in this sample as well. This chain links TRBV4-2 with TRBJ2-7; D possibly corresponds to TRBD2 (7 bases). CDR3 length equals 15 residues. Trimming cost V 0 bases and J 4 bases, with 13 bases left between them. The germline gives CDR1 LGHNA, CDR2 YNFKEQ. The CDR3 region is CASSQDRGAAYEQYF. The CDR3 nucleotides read TGTGCCAGCAGCCAAGATCGGGGGGCAGCATACGAGCAGTACTTC.

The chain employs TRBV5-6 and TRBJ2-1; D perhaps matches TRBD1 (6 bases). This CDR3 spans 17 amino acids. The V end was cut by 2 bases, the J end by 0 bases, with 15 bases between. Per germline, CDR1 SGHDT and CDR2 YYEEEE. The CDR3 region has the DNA TGTGCCAGCAGCTTAAGGGGGACCTCTCCCTCCTACAATGAGCAGTTCTTC. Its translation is CASSLRGTSPSYNEQFF.

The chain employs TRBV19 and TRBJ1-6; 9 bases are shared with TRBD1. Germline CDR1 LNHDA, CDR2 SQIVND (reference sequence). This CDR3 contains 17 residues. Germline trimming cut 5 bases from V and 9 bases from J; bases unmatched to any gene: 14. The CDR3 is CASSYRDRAILPSPLHF. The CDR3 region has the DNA TGTGCCAGTAGTTACCGGGACAGGGCTATACTACCTTCACCCCTCCACTTT.

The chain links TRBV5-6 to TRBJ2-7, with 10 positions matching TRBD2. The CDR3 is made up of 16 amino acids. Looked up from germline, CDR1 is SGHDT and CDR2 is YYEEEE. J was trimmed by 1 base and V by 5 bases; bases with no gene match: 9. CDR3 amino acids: CASRDSLAGDSYEQYF. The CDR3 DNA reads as TGTGCCAGCAGGGACAGTCTAGCGGGGGATTCCTACGAGCAGTACTTC.

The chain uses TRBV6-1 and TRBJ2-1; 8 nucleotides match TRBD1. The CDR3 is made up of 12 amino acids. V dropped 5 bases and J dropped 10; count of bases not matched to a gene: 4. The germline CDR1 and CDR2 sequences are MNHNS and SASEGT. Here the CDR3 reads CASSLTGVEQFF. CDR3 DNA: TGTGCCAGCAGTTTGACAGGGGTAGAGCAGTTCTTC.

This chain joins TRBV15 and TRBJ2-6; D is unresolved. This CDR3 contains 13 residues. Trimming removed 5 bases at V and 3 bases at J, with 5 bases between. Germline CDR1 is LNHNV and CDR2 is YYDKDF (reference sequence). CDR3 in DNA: TGTGCCACCAGCGCCGGTGGGGCCAACGTCCTGACTTTC. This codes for CATSAGGANVLTF. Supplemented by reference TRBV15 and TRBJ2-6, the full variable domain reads DAMVIQNPRYQVTQFGKPVTLSCSQTLNHNVMYWYQQKSSQAPKLLFHYYDKDFNNEADTPDNFQSRRPNTSFCFLDIRSPGLGDTAMYLCATSAGGANVLTFGAGSRLTVL.

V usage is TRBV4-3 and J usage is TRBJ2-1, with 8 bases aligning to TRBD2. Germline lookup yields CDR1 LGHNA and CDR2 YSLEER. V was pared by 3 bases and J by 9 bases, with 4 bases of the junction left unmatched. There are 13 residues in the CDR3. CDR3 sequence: CASSHRGGLEQFF. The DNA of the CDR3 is TGCGCCAGCAGCCATCGGGGGGGCCTTGAGCAGTTCTTC.

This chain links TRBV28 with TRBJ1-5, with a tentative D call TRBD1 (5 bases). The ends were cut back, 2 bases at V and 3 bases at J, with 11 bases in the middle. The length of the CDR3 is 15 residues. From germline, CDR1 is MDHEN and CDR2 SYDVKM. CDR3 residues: CASSLETGYNQPQHF. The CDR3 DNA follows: TGTGCCAGCAGTTTAGAAACAGGTTACAATCAGCCCCAGCATTTT.

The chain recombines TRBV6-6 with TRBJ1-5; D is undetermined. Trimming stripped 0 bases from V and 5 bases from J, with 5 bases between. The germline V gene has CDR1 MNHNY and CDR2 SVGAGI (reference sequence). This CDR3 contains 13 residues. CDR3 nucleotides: TGTGCCAGCAGTTACTCGGAGGATCAGCCCCAGCATTTT. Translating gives CASSYSEDQPQHF.

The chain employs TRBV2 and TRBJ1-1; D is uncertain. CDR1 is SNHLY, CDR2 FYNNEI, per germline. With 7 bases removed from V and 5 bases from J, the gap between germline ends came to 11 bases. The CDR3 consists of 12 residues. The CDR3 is CASNGLVTEAFF. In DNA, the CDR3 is TGTGCCAGCAACGGGTTGGTAACTGAAGCTTTCTTT.

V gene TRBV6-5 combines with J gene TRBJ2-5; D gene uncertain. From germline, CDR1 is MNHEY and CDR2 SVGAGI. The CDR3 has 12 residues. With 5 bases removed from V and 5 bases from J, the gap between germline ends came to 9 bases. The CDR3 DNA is TGTGCCAGCAGTACTCGCGAGGAGACCCAGTACTTC. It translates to CASSTREETQYF.

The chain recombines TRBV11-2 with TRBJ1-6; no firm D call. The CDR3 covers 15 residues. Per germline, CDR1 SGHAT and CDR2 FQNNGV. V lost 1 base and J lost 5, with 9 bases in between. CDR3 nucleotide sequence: TGTGCCAGCAGCTTAGGCTCAGTCGATAATTCACCCCTCCACTTT. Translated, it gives CASSLGSVDNSPLHF.